Below, one T cell receptor beta chain is given with its context. Thyroid ultrasound, orbital computed tomography, TRAb, serum thyroxine and clinical symptoms formed the basis of diagnosis. The sample is drawn from a study of Graves' ophthalmopathy and Graves' hyperthyroidism. Study information: Before any treatment was given, at initial diagnosis, peripheral blood was collected.

The CDR3 is made up of 11 amino acids. Germline CDR1 SQVTM, CDR2 ANQGSEA. With V trimmed by 7 bases and J by 8 bases, 6 bases remained unmatched. From RNA, the CDR3 regions of TCR beta chains were amplified and sequenced. An initial RT-PCR round employing HTBI primers preceded a second-round multiplex PCR. One entry per CDR3 protein results from TCRdb running MiXCR on the multiplex PCR reads. The sample yields approximately 210,000 distinct CDR3 sequences, roughly 27% seen once. The chain joins TRBV29-1 to TRBJ1-2; TRBD1 matches 8 bases. This TCR was sampled from a man between 45 and 60 years old with Graves' ophthalmopathy. Sample: peripheral blood. This CDR3 reads CSGQGAQGYTF. For the CDR3, the DNA is TGCAGCGGCCAGGGGGCGCAGGGCTACACCTTC.